This paragraph reports one T cell receptor beta chain. This record belongs to a study of blood T cell repertoires in COVID-19. Across the study: Sample material is recorded as cDNA or gDNA derived from T cells, B-cell-depleted T cells, or PBMCs.

Trimming removed 4 bases from V and 9 bases from J; junction bases left unmatched: 10. CDR1 and CDR2 (germline): SEHNR, FQNEAQ (reference sequence). The CDR3 loop spans 15 amino acids. Sequencing used immunoSEQ multiplex PCR; TCRdb keeps in-frame clones, though not all of them. Among 100,000 to 110,000 clones listed, just under 85% were seen once. This TCR was recovered from a man aged 45-65 years with active or convalescent COVID-19. The sequenced material came from peripheral blood. The chain uses TRBV7-9 and TRBJ2-1; 9 nucleotides line up with TRBD2. The DNA of the CDR3 is TGTGCCAGCAGCTCCACGGGACTAGCAACGGGTGAGCAGTTCTTC. Translated, it gives CASSSTGLATGEQFF.